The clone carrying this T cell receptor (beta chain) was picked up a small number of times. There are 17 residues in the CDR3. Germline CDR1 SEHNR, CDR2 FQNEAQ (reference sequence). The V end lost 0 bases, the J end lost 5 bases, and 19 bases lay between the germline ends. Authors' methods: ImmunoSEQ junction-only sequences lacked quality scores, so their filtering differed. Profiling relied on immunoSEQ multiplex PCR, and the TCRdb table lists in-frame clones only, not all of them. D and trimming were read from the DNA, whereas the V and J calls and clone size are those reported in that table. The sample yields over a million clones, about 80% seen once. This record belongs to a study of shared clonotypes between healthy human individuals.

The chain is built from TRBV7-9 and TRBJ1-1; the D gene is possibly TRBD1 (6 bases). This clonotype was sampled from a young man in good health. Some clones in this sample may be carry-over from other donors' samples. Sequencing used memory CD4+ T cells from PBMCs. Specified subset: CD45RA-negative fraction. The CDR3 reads CASSLARLSGTLTEAFF. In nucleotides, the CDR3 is TGTGCCAGCAGCTTAGCTCGGTTGAGCGGGACATTAACTGAAGCTTTCTTT.